This is a list of T cell receptor beta chains from one sample in a study of cytomegalovirus exposure and HLA in healthy donors. The protocol was immunoSEQ multiplex PCR, while the TCRdb copy is restricted to in-frame clones and leaves out a portion. In the table there are some 200,000 clones, about 80% of which are singletons. The sample comprised PBMCs. These receptors came from a woman between 40 and 55 years old in good health and CMV-seronegative. Both conserved end residues are part of each CDR3. Clone size is not always given. Where it is, it says once, few, many or a class for expanded clones.

size,V,J,CDR3
.,TRBV5-6,TRBJ2-4,CASSLVGQVSNIQYF
.,TRBV16,TRBJ1-2,CASSQIQGKGYTF
few,TRBV7-8,TRBJ2-7,CASSFGLAGPLEQYF
once,TRBV4-2,TRBJ2-3,CASSPRSASSTDTQYF
.,TRBV6-5,TRBJ2-7,CASSIRDRGYEQYF
few,TRBV6-6,TRBJ1-6,CASIDRAVLTLHF
.,TRBV12-5,TRBJ2-1,CASGLAQTGGSEQFF
once,TRBV5-6,TRBJ2-5,CASSSGHPLEQYF
few,TRBV7-9,TRBJ2-2,CASSFAAGTSSRGTGELFF
.,TRBV30,TRBJ2-4,CAWSLDSKNIQYF
.,TRBV6-6,TRBJ2-7,CASSLGSMLSYEQYF
.,TRBV29-1,TRBJ2-7,CSATGVRTYEQYF
.,TRBV28,TRBJ1-1,CASRMDSRGTEAFF
once,TRBV28,TRBJ1-4,CASNSGGASNEKLFF
.,TRBV9,TRBJ2-2,CASSVGGAYTGELFF
.,TRBV19,TRBJ2-3,CASTGPGSDTQYF
.,TRBV7-9,TRBJ2-4,CASSLVVAGGSLAKNIQYF
.,TRBV5-4,TRBJ2-7,CASSSGGGGWDEQYF
.,TRBV11-2,TRBJ1-6,CASSPGQGASSPPLHF
.,TRBV6-6,TRBJ1-3,CASSPMTAFSGNTIYF